One sample yielded the 27 T cell receptor beta chains listed below, sequenced in a study of human T cells and chemical hapten exposure. Time point reported: patch test 3, about 24 weeks after DPC sensitization. Treatment denoted: therapeutic diphenylcyclopropenone sensitization with weekly scalp DPC. TCRdb re-derived calls from the RACE reads in MiXCR, one entry per CDR3 protein. Of over 80,000 distinct CDR3 sequences listed, 11% are singletons. The sample was whole blood, taken in connection with sensitization to the hapten diphenylcyclopropenone (DPC). All receptors come from a woman aged 25-40 years with alopecia areata. Some clones in this sample may be carry-over from other donors' samples.

This clonotype was seen more than once but under ten times. This rearrangement joins TRBV19 to TRBJ1-2; no clear D. This CDR3 spans 15 amino acids. Germline assignment: CDR1 LNHDA and CDR2 SQIVND (reference sequence). V gave up 3 bases and J gave up 0 bases, with 11 bases separating them. Here the CDR3 reads CASSIWVSTNYGYTF. In nucleotides, the CDR3 is TGTGCCAGTAGTATTTGGGTTTCTACTAACTATGGCTACACCTTC.

At least ten counts were recorded for this clonotype. V is TRBV29-1 and J is TRBJ2-1; D is possibly TRBD1 or TRBD2 (5 bases each). This CDR3 contains 13 residues. The V gene lost 7 bases and the J gene lost 8 bases, with 18 bases spanning the gap. Per the germline V gene, CDR1 is SQVTM and CDR2 is ANQGSEA. CDR3 protein: CSARDPMEDEQFF. CDR3 nucleotide sequence: TGCAGCGCCAGGGATCCTATGGAGGATGAGCAGTTCTTC.

In its sample, this clonotype was seen a few times. The chain couples TRBV5-5 to TRBJ2-3; TRBD1 agrees at 9 bases. The CDR3 contains 14 residues. V gave up 3 bases and J gave up 8 bases; unmatched junction bases: 7. Germline-derived CDR1 and CDR2 are SGHKS and YYEKEE (reference sequence). The CDR3 is CASSWGQGIATQYF. Written as DNA, the CDR3 is TGTGCCAGCAGCTGGGGACAGGGTATTGCTACGCAGTATTTT.

This clonotype showed up just once. J is TRBJ2-5 and V is TRBV10-3; TRBD2 agrees at 8 bases. Trimming removed 8 bases from V and 2 bases from J; junction bases left unmatched: 10. The CDR3 extends over 15 amino acids. Looked up from germline, CDR1 is ENHRY and CDR2 is SYGVKD. This CDR3 reads CAICRASGHQETQYF. The CDR3 DNA reads TGTGCCATCTGCCGGGCTAGCGGGCATCAAGAGACCCAGTACTTC.

This clonotype was found many times. This rearrangement joins TRBV20-1 to TRBJ2-1, with D perhaps being TRBD1 or TRBD2 (6 bases each). This CDR3 contains 13 residues. Germline V lookup: CDR1 DFQATT, CDR2 SNEGSKA (reference sequence). Trimming removed 5 bases at V and 8 bases at J, with 16 bases between. CDR3 sequence: CSAPPLGGDEQFF. CDR3 bases: TGCAGTGCTCCCCCGTTGGGGGGCGATGAGCAGTTCTTC.

This clonotype was seen only a few times. The V call is TRBV6-6, the J call TRBJ2-7, with D perhaps TRBD1 (6 bases). The CDR3 runs 14 residues. The V end was cut by 5 bases, the J end by 3 bases, with 14 bases between. Germline V gene sequence: CDR1 MNHNY, CDR2 SVGAGI (reference sequence). As DNA, the CDR3 is TGTGCCAGCAGTAAAACACAGGGAGACTACGAGCAGTACTTC. It yields the protein CASSKTQGDYEQYF.

This clonotype was detected ten times or more. The chain couples TRBV12-3 or TRBV12-4 to TRBJ1-6; no firm D call. V lost 6 bases and J 9 bases, leaving 12 bases between the germline ends. This CDR3 spans 13 amino acids. As DNA, the CDR3 is TGTGCCAGCAGCTCTCAGAACACTTCACCCCTCCACTTT. Encoded protein: CASSSQNTSPLHF.

This clonotype was seen many times. The chain links TRBV7-2 to TRBJ1-3; D remains unclear. The CDR3 covers 15 residues. Germline V gene data show CDR1 as SGHTA and CDR2 as FQGNSA. V was clipped by 1 base and J by 0 bases, with 7 bases between them. Written as DNA, the CDR3 is TGTGCCAGCAGCTTAGGGGCTCCCTCTGGAAACACCATATATTTT. Translated: CASSLGAPSGNTIYF.

This rearrangement joins TRBV7-6 to TRBJ2-3, with 10 bases fitting TRBD2. The CDR3 totals 17 residues. The germline V gene has CDR1 SGHVS and CDR2 FNYEAQ. The trim removed 0 bases at V and 9 bases at J, leaving 12 bases unmatched. CDR3 nucleotide sequence: TGTGCCAGCAGCTTAGCGCAGGCTAGCGGGAGCCTTGGGACGCAGTATTTT. This gives the protein CASSLAQASGSLGTQYF. Looking up the rest from reference TRBV7-6 and TRBJ2-3 gives the full variable domain: GAGVSQSPRYKVTKRGQDVALRCDPISGHVSLYWYRQALGQGPEFLTYFNYEAQQDKSGLPNDRFSAERPEGSISTLTIQRTEQRDSAMYRCASSLAQASGSLGTQYFGPGTRLTVL.

This clonotype appeared many times. The CDR3 coding sequence is TGTGCCAGCTCACCGGATGTGGCCTCCTACAATGAGCAGTTCTTC. Its protein is CASSPDVASYNEQFF. The chain carries TRBV18 and TRBJ2-1; unclear D gene. The germline gives CDR1 KGHSH, CDR2 LQKENI. Trimming stripped 3 bases from V and 0 bases from J, with 9 bases between. The CDR3 is 15 amino acids.

The chain joins TRBV28 to TRBJ2-7, with a possible D match to TRBD1 (5 bases). CDR1 is MDHEN and CDR2 is SYDVKM in the germline V gene. With 3 bases removed from V and 6 bases from J, the gap between germline ends came to 27 bases. This CDR3 region has 18 residues. CDR3 sequence reads: CASSLGHLAKDKNREQYF. DNA for the CDR3: TGTGCCAGCAGTTTGGGGCATTTGGCAAAGGATAAGAACCGCGAGCAGTACTTC.

J is TRBJ1-6 and V is TRBV15, with a possible D match to TRBD1 (6 bases). Per germline, CDR1 LNHNV and CDR2 YYDKDF (reference sequence). The CDR3 contains 15 residues. V was trimmed by 3 bases and J by 8 bases, leaving 14 bases between them. CDR3 coding DNA: TGTGCCACCAGCAGCGGGACACCCGGGGATTCACCCCTCCACTTT. Amino acids: CATSSGTPGDSPLHF.

J is TRBJ2-7 and V is TRBV28; TRBD1 is a possible D gene (5 bases). V gave up 5 bases and J gave up 6 bases, with 11 bases separating them. The V gene's germline CDR1 is MDHEN and CDR2 SYDVKM. There are 12 residues in the CDR3. CDR3 in amino acids: CASSPGHPEQYF. CDR3 DNA sequence: TGTGCCAGCAGTCCCGGACACCCCGAGCAGTACTTC. Based on the CDR3 plus reference TRBV28 and TRBJ2-7, the full variable domain is DVKVTQSSRYLVKRTGEKVFLECVQDMDHENMFWYRQDPGLGLRLIYFSYDVKMKEKGDIPEGYSVSREKKERFSLILESASTNQTSMYLCASSPGHPEQYFGPGTRLTVT.

The CDR3 nucleotides read TGTGCCAGCTCACGGGACAGGGGTAGCTCCTACGAGCAGTACTTC. Translation: CASSRDRGSSYEQYF. This chain joins TRBV18 and TRBJ2-7; TRBD1 matches 10 bases. This CDR3 has 15 amino acids. Germline lookup yields CDR1 KGHSH and CDR2 LQKENI. Unmatched junction bases numbered 3, after V lost 4 bases and J lost 0 bases.

This clonotype was counted many times. The chain employs TRBV6-5 and TRBJ2-1, with D possibly TRBD2 on 6 matching bases. The V gene lost 4 bases and the J gene lost 4 bases, with 8 bases spanning the gap. The CDR3 sequence is 13 residues long. Germline CDR1 reads MNHEY; CDR2 reads SVGAGI. CDR3 amino acids: CASSFGTYNEQFF. The CDR3 region has the DNA TGTGCCAGCAGTTTCGGGACTTACAATGAGCAGTTCTTC.

This clonotype was seen a few times. This chain joins TRBV4-3 and TRBJ2-2, with D perhaps TRBD1 or TRBD2 (6 bases each). This CDR3 is built from 17 residues. V lost 4 bases and J lost 5, with 20 bases in between. The germline CDR1 and CDR2 sequences are LGHNA and YSLEER. The CDR3 nucleotides are TGCGCCAGCAGCCCACACACCGAGGACAGCGGGACCGGGGAGCTGTTTTTT. Translation: CASSPHTEDSGTGELFF.

The chain is built from TRBV18 and TRBJ2-7; D may be TRBD1 (6 bases). Trimming pared 3 bases from V and 0 bases from J, leaving 12 bases between. This CDR3 has 15 amino acids. Germline lookup yields CDR1 KGHSH and CDR2 LQKENI. The CDR3 protein is CASSPSDRSSYEQYF. CDR3 bases: TGTGCCAGCTCACCGTCGGACAGAAGCTCCTACGAGCAGTACTTC.

The chain uses TRBV25-1 and TRBJ2-3; 8 bases are a match to TRBD1. Germline V gives CDR1 MGHDK, CDR2 SYGVNS. V was pared by 3 bases and J by 4 bases, with 6 bases of the junction left unmatched. The CDR3 has 15 amino acids. The CDR3 nucleotides are TGTGCCAGCAGTGACGCAGGGGGCAGGGCAGATACGCAGTATTTT. Protein product: CASSDAGGRADTQYF.

This clonotype was seen more than once but under ten times. The chain has TRBV4-2 and TRBJ1-2, with 10 bases lining up with TRBD1. CDR3 length: 16 amino acids. The V and J ends lost 4 bases and 2 bases, in that order; junction bases with no gene match: 7. Germline CDR1 reads LGHNA; CDR2 reads YNFKEQ. The CDR3 here is CASSPRGTGVNYGYTF. The CDR3 DNA reads as TGTGCCAGCAGCCCACGCGGGACAGGGGTGAACTATGGCTACACCTTC.

CDR3 protein: CASSLSGRRQKTQYF. CDR3 sequence (DNA): TGTGCCAGCAGCTTAAGTGGACGCAGACAAAAGACCCAGTACTTC. The V gene is TRBV7-8, the J gene TRBJ2-5; D ambiguous. Per germline, CDR1 SGHVS and CDR2 FQNEAQ. Trimming left V 2 bases short and J 6 bases short, with 16 bases between. This CDR3 has 15 residues.

This clonotype was counted ten times or more. The CDR3 loop reads CASSGTGTAEKLFF. CDR3 nucleotide sequence: TGTGCCAGCAGCGGAACAGGGACTGCCGAAAAACTGTTTTTT. This sequence joins TRBV27 and TRBJ1-4; TRBD1 might be the D (6 bases). The V end lost 6 bases, the J end lost 8 bases, and 16 bases lay between the germline ends. Germline CDR1 and CDR2: MNHEY and SMNVEV (reference sequence). The CDR3 is 14 residues long.

This clonotype occurred many times. The chain recombines TRBV7-3 with TRBJ1-2; D possibly corresponds to TRBD1 (6 bases). Trimming removed 0 bases at V and 8 bases at J, with 16 bases between. Looked up from germline, CDR1 is SGHTA and CDR2 is FQGTGA. The CDR3 sequence is 15 residues long. CDR3 in DNA: TGTGCCAGCAGCTTAACGCCAGGGGCGATGCGAGGCTACACCTTC. This translates into CASSLTPGAMRGYTF.

In this sample, this clonotype turned up a few times. The chain joins TRBV3-1 to TRBJ1-2, with D unclear. Trimming cost V 1 base and J 5 bases, with 5 bases left between them. The germline V gene has CDR1 LGHDT and CDR2 YNNKEL (reference sequence). The CDR3 is 12 residues long. For the CDR3, the DNA is TGTGCCAGCAGCCAAGGCGAATATGGCTACACCTTC. Translating gives CASSQGEYGYTF.

There are many counts of this clonotype. The rearrangement links TRBV7-9 to TRBJ2-5; perhaps D is TRBD1 or TRBD2 (6 bases each). From germline, CDR1 is SEHNR and CDR2 FQNEAQ (reference sequence). V lost 1 base to trimming and J lost 5 bases, with 14 bases between them. The CDR3 is made up of 15 amino acids. The CDR3 sequence: CASSLGTGGRETQYF. For the CDR3, the DNA is TGTGCCAGCAGCTTAGGGACCGGGGGCAGGGAGACCCAGTACTTC.

Many counts were recorded for this clonotype. The chain couples TRBV7-8 to TRBJ2-1, with 7 bases matching TRBD2. Germline V gene data show CDR1 as SGHVS and CDR2 as FQNEAQ. This CDR3 has 14 amino acids. J gave up 8 bases and V 1 base, and 5 bases lay outside the gene matches. The CDR3 is CASSLVETSHEQFF. The CDR3 nucleotides read TGTGCCAGCAGCTTAGTAGAGACTAGCCATGAGCAGTTCTTC.

The chain recombines TRBV28 with TRBJ2-7; D remains ambiguous. Looked up from germline, CDR1 is MDHEN and CDR2 is SYDVKM. This CDR3 is built from 12 residues. Trimming removed 6 bases at V and 0 bases at J, with 6 bases between. The DNA for the CDR3 is TGTGCCAGCAGCTCGAGCTCCTACGAGCAGTACGTC. Amino acid sequence: CASSSSSYEQYV.

This chain uses TRBV6-2 or TRBV6-3 with TRBJ1-3, with D possibly matching TRBD1 (5 bases). The V gene's germline CDR1 is MNHEY and CDR2 SVGEGT. The CDR3 extends over 14 amino acids. The V end lost 6 bases, the J end lost 2 bases, and 11 bases lay between the germline ends. CDR3 loop: CASSRDGPGNTIYF. DNA of the CDR3: TGTGCCAGCAGCCGGGACGGACCTGGAAACACCATATATTTT.